A selection of T cell receptor beta chains follows, all from one sample in a study of T cells in Graves' hyperthyroidism and ophthalmopathy. One entry per CDR3 protein results from TCRdb running MiXCR on the multiplex PCR reads. The repertoire holds about 760,000 distinct CDR3 sequences, approximately 40% seen once, with around a third in the top ten. The specimen was blood. The receptors originated from a middle-aged woman with Graves' hyperthyroidism. Each CDR3 is given with its conserved first and last residue. The order of the fields is V gene, clone size, CDR3 length, J gene, D gene, CDR3 protein, CDR3 DNA. The D gene is left open where the match is weak. Not every row has a clone size; where given, it reads once, few, many or a size class.

TRBV20-1	few	16	TRBJ2-6	.	CSARDSGVLGANVLTF	TGCAGTGCTAGAGATAGTGGCGTACTAGGGGCCAACGTCCTGACTTTC
TRBV29-1	.	12	TRBJ1-2	.	CSAKEWDYGYTF	TGCAGCGCAAAGGAATGGGACTATGGCTACACCTTC
TRBV10-3	many	12	TRBJ2-5	.	CATGQSQETQYF	TGTGCCACCGGACAGAGCCAAGAGACCCAGTACTTC
TRBV7-9	many	16	TRBJ1-6	.	CASSFKGYRYNSPLHF	TGTGCCAGCAGCTTTAAGGGGTACAGGTATAATTCACCCCTCCACTTT
TRBV6-5	.	14	TRBJ1-1	.	CASSYRPGAAEAFF	TGTGCCAGCAGTTACCGCCCAGGGGCGGCTGAAGCTTTCTTT
TRBV7-2	.	15	TRBJ2-3	TRBD2	CASSPGLAATDTQYF	TGTGCCAGCAGCCCAGGACTAGCGGCCACAGATACGCAGTATTTT
TRBV7-9	many	16	TRBJ1-2	.	CASSPTGTLANYGYTF	TGTGCCAGCAGTCCTACCGGGACCCTAGCCAACTATGGCTACACCTTC
TRBV5-1	.	15	TRBJ2-5	.	CASSLNAASGETQYF	TGCGCCAGCAGCTTGAATGCAGCCTCGGGAGAGACCCAGTACTTC
TRBV20-1	many	11	TRBJ2-5	.	CSVRQQETQYF	TGCAGTGTGCGGCAACAAGAGACCCAGTACTTC
TRBV18	many	12	TRBJ2-7	.	CASSGAVYEQYF	TGTGCCAGCTCGGGCGCGGTTTACGAGCAGTACTTC
TRBV7-9	many	15	TRBJ1-6	.	CASSSARGDNSPLHF	TGTGCCAGCAGCTCTGCCAGGGGAGATAATTCACCCCTCCACTTT
TRBV19	few	16	TRBJ2-2	TRBD2	CASGLAGGRNTGELFF	TGTGCCAGTGGACTAGCGGGGGGGCGGAACACCGGGGAGCTGTTTTTT
TRBV2	many	13	TRBJ1-3	.	CASRRETGNTIYF	TGTGCCAGCAGACGGGAGACTGGAAACACCATATATTTT
TRBV20-1	many	13	TRBJ2-5	.	CSARVWSRETQYF	TGCAGTGCTAGAGTTTGGAGCAGAGAGACCCAGTACTTC
TRBV20-1	.	9	TRBJ2-2	.	CTNTGELFF	TGCACTAACACCGGGGAGCTGTTTTTT
TRBV10-3	.	13	TRBJ2-5	.	CAISELSGTAQYF	TGTGCCATCAGTGAGTTGTCTGGGACGGCCCAGTACTTC
TRBV10-3	many	14	TRBJ2-6	TRBD1	CAIRDSSGANVLTF	TGTGCCATAAGGGACAGCTCTGGGGCCAACGTCCTGACTTTC
TRBV10-3	few	13	TRBJ2-7	.	CATTDADAYEQYF	TGTGCCACTACGGACGCGGACGCCTACGAGCAGTACTTC
TRBV13	many	14	TRBJ2-5	.	CASGQRVRTETQYF	TGTGCCAGCGGCCAAAGGGTCAGGACGGAGACCCAGTACTTC
TRBV6-5	.	18	TRBJ1-5	.	CASSWAQRADDSNQPQHF	TGTGCCAGCAGTTGGGCACAGCGGGCGGATGATAGCAATCAGCCCCAGCATTTT
TRBV2	.	15	TRBJ2-1	TRBD2	CASSRTSGVYNEQFF	TGTGCCAGCAGTCGGACTAGCGGAGTATACAATGAGCAGTTCTTC
TRBV6-5	many	13	TRBJ1-6	TRBD1	CASSEQGQSPLHF	TGTGCCAGCAGTGAACAGGGGCAATCACCCCTCCACTTT
TRBV29-1	few	12	TRBJ1-5	TRBD1	CSVGQLNQPQHF	TGCAGCGTGGGACAGCTTAATCAGCCCCAGCATTTT
TRBV29-1	.	11	TRBJ2-5	.	CSVGSIQTQYF	TGCAGCGTCGGGTCGATACAGACCCAGTACTTC